This TCR beta chain was found in a study of shared clonotypes between healthy human individuals (dated by TCRdb to about 2020). In the study overall: A couple of women and three men aged 18 to 49 years were included in the cohort. To estimate repertoire size and how much clonotype sharing occurs between individuals, the study deeply sequenced the blood TCR repertoires of about five healthy adults. Libraries were prepared and TCR repertoires were sequenced by different laboratories using diverse techniques, in order to increase sequencing depth and limit assay-specific biases. Per donor, three plates each were used for CD4 naive and CD4 memory, two for CD8 naive, and one for CD8 memory. Leukapheresis yielded between about 0.94 and 8.9 billion PBMCs per donor. Summary of the overall study and its limitations: Rarefaction of sorted-subset datasets indicated incomplete sequencing despite the large sequencing depth. The small number of donors limited the genetic and exposure-history diversity represented. Larger estimated clonotype richness was generally found for naive subsets than for memory subsets. Only blood was sampled, and tissue TCR repertoires likely differ from those in blood. Clonotypes shared by all four sorted-subset donors showed higher generation probabilities than non-shared clonotypes. When four donors were compared, the shared fraction of clonotypes was about 5% for naive CD4, more than 3% for naive CD8, more than 2% for memory CD4, and 0.35% to 0.4% for memory CD8. Pairwise subsampling indicated that sequencing depth was expected to affect the degree of clonotype sharing among donors.

TCR CDR3 regions were amplified from genomic DNA by multiplex PCR using the deep immunoSEQ assay. Extracted genomic DNA from each cell subset was spread evenly across all wells of several immunoSEQ 96-well plates, with each plate serving as a replicate. Each replicate PCR for sorted subsets received about 180 ng genomic DNA, equal to tens of thousands of T cell genomes. Purified libraries were measured with a Qubit 3.0 fluorometer, size-checked on a Bioanalyzer 2100, and measured again with the KAPA Library Quantification kit. A separate single-read 150-cycle Illumina NextSeq 550 flow cell was used to sequence each immunoSEQ 96-well plate. On the study's bioinformatics: Because only junctional sequences without quality scores were contained in the immunoSEQ output, filtering matching that applied to full-length reads could not be performed. Sequences were annotated with PyIR, a Python wrapper for IgBLAST v1.9, using IMGT germline references to assign V/J genes and CDR3. Reads with weak V/J assignments (E-value above 1e-6), missing CDR3, stop codons, out-of-frame junctions, or ambiguous translated residues were removed. A V3J clonotype was defined by an identical inferred V gene, J gene, and CDR3 amino acid sequence. To compute the percentage overlap between repertoires, the number of shared unique clonotypes was divided by the size of the smaller repertoire. Repertoire richness was assessed with RTK rarefaction, the Chao1 estimator, and Recon v2.1 estimates of unobserved clonotypes. Generation probabilities were computed with OLGA for all TCRbeta clonotypes obtained by the gDNA method from four donors. Entries here come from immuneACCESS through TCRdb and include only in-frame sequences with V and J called. Some clones fail to appear in such tables; in the studies checked, an unresolved V gene covers under half of the shortfall, and the cause of the remainder is unknown. The DNA gave D and trimming, while V, J and clone size come from that table. Within this sample are approximately 940,000 clones, with 60% to 85% of them counted one time only. Over 1.3% of the sample is taken by the ten largest.

Concerning this clone: The antigen it recognizes is unknown. The record has no base qualities; no much larger clone is one base away.

Healthy HIV-negative adults with no recently reported acute infections or vaccinations were included as donors. Every donor was a Caucasian adult living in Nashville, Tennessee, USA. Magnetic negative selection was used to enrich CD4+ T cells, after which naive cells were positively selected on CD45RA and the negative fraction became the memory subset. Blood was obtained by leukapheresis, after which PBMCs were separated by Ficoll-Histopaque density gradient centrifugation and cryopreserved in liquid nitrogen vapor phase. Purity and quantity of every magnetically sorted T cell population were checked by analytical flow cytometry. Genomic DNA was isolated from each sorted fraction and quantified by UV absorbance on a Nanodrop 2000c. Sequenced sample: memory CD4+ T cells sorted from blood. This specimen's cell subset or site label, interpreted: CD45RA-negative fraction. The source is a man aged 18 to 30 in good health.

The DNA reads TGCGCCAGCACTGTTAGCCCGACAGGGGGAACGGGCGAGCAGTACTTC. Its protein is CASTVSPTGGTGEQYF. Rearrangement joined TRBV5-1 to TRBJ2-7; TRBD1 agrees with 9 junctional bases. Looking up the germline V gene yields CDR1 SGHRS and CDR2 YFSETQ. V is pruned by 6 bases and J by 6 bases, leaving 16 bases of the junction without a gene match. The CDR3 measures 16 amino acids from cysteine to phenylalanine. Kept here is only the CDR3 DNA, which spans 48 bases and is read in frame from base 1. Where the CDR3 stops, the reference TRBV5-1 and TRBJ2-7 genes take over; the full variable domain is KAGVTQTPRYLIKTRGQQVTLSCSPISGHRSVSWYQQTPGQGLQFLFEYFSETQRNKGNFPGRFSGRQFSNSRSEMNVSTLELGDSALYLCASTVSPTGGTGEQYFGPGTRLTVT.